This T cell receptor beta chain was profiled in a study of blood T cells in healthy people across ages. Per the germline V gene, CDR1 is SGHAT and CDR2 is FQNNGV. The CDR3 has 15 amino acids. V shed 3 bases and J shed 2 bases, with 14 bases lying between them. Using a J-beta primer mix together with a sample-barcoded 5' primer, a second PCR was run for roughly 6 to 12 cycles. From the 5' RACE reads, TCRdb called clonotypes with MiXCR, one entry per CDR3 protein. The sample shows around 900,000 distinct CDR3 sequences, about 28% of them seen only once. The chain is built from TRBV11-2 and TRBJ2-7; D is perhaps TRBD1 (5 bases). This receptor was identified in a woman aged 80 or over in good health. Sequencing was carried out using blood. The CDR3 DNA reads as TGTGCCAGCAGCTTGGGGCCAGGGCTGACCTACGAGCAGTACTTC. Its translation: CASSLGPGLTYEQYF.